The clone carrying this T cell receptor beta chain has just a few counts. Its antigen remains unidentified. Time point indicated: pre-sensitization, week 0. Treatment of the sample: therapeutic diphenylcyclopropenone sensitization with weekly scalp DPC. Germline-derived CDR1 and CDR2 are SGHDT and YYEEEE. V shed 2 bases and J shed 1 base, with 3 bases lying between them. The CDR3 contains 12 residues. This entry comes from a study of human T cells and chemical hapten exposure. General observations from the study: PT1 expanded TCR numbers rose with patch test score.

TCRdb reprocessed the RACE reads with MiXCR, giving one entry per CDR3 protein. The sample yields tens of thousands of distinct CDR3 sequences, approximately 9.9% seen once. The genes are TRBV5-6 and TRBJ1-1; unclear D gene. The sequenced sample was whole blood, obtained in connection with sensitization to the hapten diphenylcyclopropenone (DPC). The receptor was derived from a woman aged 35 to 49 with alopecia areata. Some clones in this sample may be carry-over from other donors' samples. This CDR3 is CASSFKNTEAFF. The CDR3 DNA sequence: TGTGCCAGCAGCTTTAAGAACACTGAAGCTTTCTTT.